This paragraph covers one TCR beta chain sequence. PCR primers comprised 60 Vbeta and 13 Jbeta primers. The table came from immunoSEQ multiplex PCR; TCRdb's copy has only in-frame clones and leaves some out. The table records 95,000 to 100,000 clones, around 75% of them present only once. The record originates from a study of cytomegalovirus exposure and HLA in healthy donors. Germline V lookup: CDR1 SNHLY, CDR2 FYNNEI. Unmatched junction bases numbered 4, after V lost 5 bases and J lost 0 bases. This CDR3 region has 14 residues. Sequencing used PBMCs. The TCR sequence derives from a man aged 50-59 years in good health and CMV-seronegative. The gene calls are TRBV2 and TRBJ2-7; 7 bases agree with TRBD1. The CDR3 DNA sequence: TGTGCCAGCAGTACAGGGGATAACTCCTACGAGCAGTACTTC. It translates to CASSTGDNSYEQYF.